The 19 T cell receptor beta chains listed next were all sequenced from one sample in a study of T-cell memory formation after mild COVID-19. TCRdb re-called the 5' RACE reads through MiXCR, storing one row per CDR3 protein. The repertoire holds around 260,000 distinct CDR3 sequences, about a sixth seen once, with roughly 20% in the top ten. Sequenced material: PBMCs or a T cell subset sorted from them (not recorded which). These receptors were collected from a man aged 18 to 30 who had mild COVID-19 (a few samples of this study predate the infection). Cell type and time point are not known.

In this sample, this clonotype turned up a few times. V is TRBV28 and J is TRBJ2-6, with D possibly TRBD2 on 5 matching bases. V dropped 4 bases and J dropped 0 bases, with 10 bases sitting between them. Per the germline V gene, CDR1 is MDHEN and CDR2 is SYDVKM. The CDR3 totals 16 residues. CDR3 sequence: CASSSGLNSGANVLTF. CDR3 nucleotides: TGTGCCAGCAGTTCAGGACTGAACTCTGGGGCCAACGTCCTGACTTTC.

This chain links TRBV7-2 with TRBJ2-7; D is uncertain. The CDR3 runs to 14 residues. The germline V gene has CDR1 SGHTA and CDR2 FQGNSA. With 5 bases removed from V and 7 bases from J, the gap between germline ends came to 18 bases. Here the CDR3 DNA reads TGTGCCAGCAGCAGTTTGAGCCAACGTTGGGAGCAGTACTTC. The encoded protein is CASSSLSQRWEQYF.

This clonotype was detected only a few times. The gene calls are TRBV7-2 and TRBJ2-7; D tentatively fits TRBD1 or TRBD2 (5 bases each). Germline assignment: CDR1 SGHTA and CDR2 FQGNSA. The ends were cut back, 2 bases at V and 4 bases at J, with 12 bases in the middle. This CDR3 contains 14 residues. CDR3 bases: TGTGCCAGCAGCTTATACAGGACTGGGTACGAGCAGTACTTC. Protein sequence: CASSLYRTGYEQYF.

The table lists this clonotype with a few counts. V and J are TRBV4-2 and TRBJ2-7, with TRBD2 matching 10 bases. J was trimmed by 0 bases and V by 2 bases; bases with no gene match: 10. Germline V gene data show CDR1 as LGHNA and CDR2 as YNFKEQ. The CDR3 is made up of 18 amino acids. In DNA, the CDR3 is TGTGCCAGCAGCCAACACCGACTAGCGGGCCTGGGCTCCTACGAGCAGTACTTC. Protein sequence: CASSQHRLAGLGSYEQYF.

The CDR3 sequence is CASSQEGAGKNIQYF. DNA of the CDR3: TGCGCCAGCAGCCAAGAGGGGGCGGGCAAAAACATTCAGTACTTC. This chain uses TRBV4-3 with TRBJ2-4, with D possibly matching TRBD1 (6 bases). Looked up from germline, CDR1 is LGHNA and CDR2 is YSLEER. The CDR3 is 15 amino acids. Trimming cost V 0 bases and J 3 bases, with 9 bases left between them.

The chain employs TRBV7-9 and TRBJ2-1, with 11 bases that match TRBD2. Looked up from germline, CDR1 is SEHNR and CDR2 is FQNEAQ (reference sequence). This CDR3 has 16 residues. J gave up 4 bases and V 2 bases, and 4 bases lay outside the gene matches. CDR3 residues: CASSLLAGGLYNEQFF. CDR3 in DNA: TGTGCCAGCAGCTTACTAGCGGGGGGCCTGTACAATGAGCAGTTCTTC. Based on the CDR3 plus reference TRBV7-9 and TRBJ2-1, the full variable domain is DTGVSQNPRHKITKRGQNVTFRCDPISEHNRLYWYRQTLGQGPEFLTYFQNEAQLEKSRLLSDRFSAERPKGSFSTLEIQRTEQGDSAMYLCASSLLAGGLYNEQFFGPGTRLTVL.

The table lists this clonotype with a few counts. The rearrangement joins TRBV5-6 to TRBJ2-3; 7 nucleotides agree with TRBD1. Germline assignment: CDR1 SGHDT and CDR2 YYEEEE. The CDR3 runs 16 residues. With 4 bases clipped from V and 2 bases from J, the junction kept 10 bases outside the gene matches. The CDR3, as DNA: TGTGCCAGCAGCCCCTGGACAGGTCAGGACACAGATACGCAGTATTTT. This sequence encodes CASSPWTGQDTDTQYF.

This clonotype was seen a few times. The CDR3 reads CSAKGQGELYGYTF. Written as DNA, the CDR3 is TGCAGTGCTAAGGGACAGGGCGAACTCTATGGCTACACCTTC. This chain connects TRBV20-1 to TRBJ1-2; TRBD1 matches at 9 bases. Germline CDR1 is DFQATT and CDR2 is SNEGSKA (reference sequence). Trimming cost V 4 bases and J 4 bases; bases outside gene matches: 7. CDR3 length: 14 residues.

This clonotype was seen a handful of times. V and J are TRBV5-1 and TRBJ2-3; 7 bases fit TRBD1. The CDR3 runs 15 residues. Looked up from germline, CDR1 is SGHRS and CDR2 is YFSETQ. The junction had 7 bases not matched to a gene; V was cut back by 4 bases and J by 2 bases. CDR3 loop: CASSGTTGTTDTQYF. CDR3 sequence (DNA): TGCGCCAGCAGCGGAACGACAGGGACCACAGATACGCAGTATTTT.

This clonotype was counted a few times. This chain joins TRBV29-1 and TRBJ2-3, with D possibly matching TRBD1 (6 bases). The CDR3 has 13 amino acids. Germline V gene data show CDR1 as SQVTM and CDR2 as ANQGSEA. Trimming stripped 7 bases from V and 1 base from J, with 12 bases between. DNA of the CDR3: TGCAGCGCCCCACAGGGTGGCACAGATACGCAGTATTTT. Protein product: CSAPQGGTDTQYF.

The CDR3 sequence is CASSLANLDGYTF. The CDR3 DNA reads TGCGCCAGCAGCTTGGCCAACTTGGATGGCTACACCTTC. The chain joins TRBV5-1 to TRBJ1-2; D is undetermined. The CDR3 has 13 amino acids. The V end lost 0 bases, the J end lost 6 bases, and 9 bases lay between the germline ends. The V gene's germline CDR1 is SGHRS and CDR2 YFSETQ.

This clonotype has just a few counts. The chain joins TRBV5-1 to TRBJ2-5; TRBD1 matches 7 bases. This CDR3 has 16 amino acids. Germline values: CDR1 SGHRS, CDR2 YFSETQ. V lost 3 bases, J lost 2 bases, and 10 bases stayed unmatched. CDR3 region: CASSWGPTGPQETQYF. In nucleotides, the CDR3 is TGCGCCAGCAGCTGGGGCCCGACAGGGCCGCAAGAGACCCAGTACTTC.

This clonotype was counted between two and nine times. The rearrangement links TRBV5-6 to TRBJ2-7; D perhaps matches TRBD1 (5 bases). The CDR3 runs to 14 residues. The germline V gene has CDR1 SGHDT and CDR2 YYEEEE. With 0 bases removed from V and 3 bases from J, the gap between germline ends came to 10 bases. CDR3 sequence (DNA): TGTGCCAGCAGCTTGGGGGGCAGCGTCTACGAGCAGTACGTC. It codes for CASSLGGSVYEQYV.

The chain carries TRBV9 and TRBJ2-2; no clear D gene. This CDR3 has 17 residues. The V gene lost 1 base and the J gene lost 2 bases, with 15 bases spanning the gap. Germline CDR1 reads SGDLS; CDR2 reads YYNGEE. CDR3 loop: CASSVNPQRQNTGELFF. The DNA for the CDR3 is TGTGCCAGCAGCGTAAACCCCCAACGGCAAAACACCGGGGAGCTGTTTTTT. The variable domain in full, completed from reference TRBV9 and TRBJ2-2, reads DSGVTQTPKHLITATGQRVTLRCSPRSGDLSVYWYQQSLDQGLQFLIQYYNGEERAKGNILERFSAQQFPDLHSELNLSSLELGDSALYFCASSVNPQRQNTGELFFGEGSRLTVL.

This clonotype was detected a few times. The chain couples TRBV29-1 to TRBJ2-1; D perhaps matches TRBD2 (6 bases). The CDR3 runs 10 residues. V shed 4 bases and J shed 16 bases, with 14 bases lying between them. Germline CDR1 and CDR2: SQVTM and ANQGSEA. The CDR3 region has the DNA TGCAGCGTTGGCGGGGTGGGAACATTCTTC. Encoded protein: CSVGGVGTFF.

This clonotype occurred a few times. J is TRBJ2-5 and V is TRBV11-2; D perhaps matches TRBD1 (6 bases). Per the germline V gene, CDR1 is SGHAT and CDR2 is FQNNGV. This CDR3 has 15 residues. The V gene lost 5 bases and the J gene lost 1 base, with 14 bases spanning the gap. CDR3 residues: CASSDATGTQETQYF. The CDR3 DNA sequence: TGTGCCAGCAGCGACGCTACAGGGACCCAAGAGACCCAGTACTTC.

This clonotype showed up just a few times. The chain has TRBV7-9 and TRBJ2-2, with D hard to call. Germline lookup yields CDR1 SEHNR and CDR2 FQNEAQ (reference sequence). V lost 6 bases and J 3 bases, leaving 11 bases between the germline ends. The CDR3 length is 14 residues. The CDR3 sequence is CASRHVSDTGELFF. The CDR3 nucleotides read TGTGCCAGCAGGCATGTATCTGACACCGGGGAGCTGTTTTTT.

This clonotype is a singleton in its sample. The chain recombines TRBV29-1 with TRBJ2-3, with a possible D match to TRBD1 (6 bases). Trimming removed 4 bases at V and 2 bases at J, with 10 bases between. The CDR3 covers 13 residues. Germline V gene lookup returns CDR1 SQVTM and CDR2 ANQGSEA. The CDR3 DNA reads TGCAGCGTTGCGGACAGCTCCACAGATACGCAGTATTTT. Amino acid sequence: CSVADSSTDTQYF.

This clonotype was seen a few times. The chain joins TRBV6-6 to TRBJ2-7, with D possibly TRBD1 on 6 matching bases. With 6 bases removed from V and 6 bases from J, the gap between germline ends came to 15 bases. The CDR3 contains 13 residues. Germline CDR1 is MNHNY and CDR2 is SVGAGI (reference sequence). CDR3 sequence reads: CASRRDTHFEQYV. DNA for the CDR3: TGTGCCAGCAGACGGGACACCCACTTCGAGCAGTACGTC.